Below are 14 T cell receptor beta chains sequenced from a single sample in a study of low-dose radiotherapy and immunotherapy resistance in tumors. The time point denotes: after trial treatment. The treatment: LDRT plus nivolumab, ipilimumab, low-dose cyclophosphamide and aspirin (RACIN trial). TRAV- and TRBV-specific primers, spanning alpha and beta chains, primed first-strand cDNA. Over roughly 20 PCR cycles, TCRs were amplified from a constant-region primer and V-primer adapter. A single record per CDR3 protein comes from TCRdb applying MiXCR to the reads. The sample has 95,000 to 100,000 distinct CDR3 sequences, around 21% seen once. The sample was PBMCs, taken after low-dose radiotherapy plus immunotherapy. Every receptor here comes from a male donor with prostate cancer.

The table lists this clonotype with many counts. The genes are TRBV3-1 and TRBJ1-2, with TRBD1 matching over 8 bases. Per germline, CDR1 LGHDT and CDR2 YNNKEL (reference sequence). The V and J ends lost 0 bases and 8 bases, in that order; junction bases with no gene match: 5. The CDR3 length is 14 residues. The CDR3 DNA reads as TGTGCCAGCAGCCAAGAAACTGACAGGGGCGGCTACACCTTC. Protein: CASSQETDRGGYTF. Full variable domain (missing parts from reference TRBV3-1 and TRBJ1-2): DTAVSQTPKYLVTQMGNDKSIKCEQNLGHDTMYWYKQDSKKFLKIMFSYNNKELIINETVPNRFSPKSPDKAHLNLHINSLELGDSAVYFCASSQETDRGGYTFGSGTRLTVV.

This clonotype occurred many times. The chain joins TRBV13 to TRBJ2-7, with D possibly called TRBD1 or TRBD2 (5 bases each). Trimming stripped 6 bases from V and 3 bases from J, with 12 bases between. Germline CDR1 PRHDT, CDR2 FYEKMQ (reference sequence). The CDR3 length is 13 residues. CDR3 coding DNA: TGTGCCAGCAGTCCCGGGACGGTCTACGAGCAGTACTTC. Amino acids: CASSPGTVYEQYF.

This clonotype has more than one count but fewer than ten. J is TRBJ2-3 and V is TRBV2, with 10 bases fitting TRBD2. Trimming at V came to 7 bases and at J to 2 bases, leaving 12 bases not matched to a gene. The CDR3 has 17 amino acids. The germline gives CDR1 SNHLY, CDR2 FYNNEI. The CDR3 sequence is CASTLPLAGLFTDTQYF. The CDR3 DNA reads TGTGCCAGCACCTTACCACTAGCGGGGCTCTTCACAGATACGCAGTATTTT.

This clonotype was detected many times. This chain uses TRBV11-2 with TRBJ2-1, with D possibly being TRBD2 (6 bases). CDR3 length: 14 residues. Trimming cost V 3 bases and J 5 bases, with 11 bases left between them. The germline V gene has CDR1 SGHAT and CDR2 FQNNGV. CDR3 loop: CASSLSSGNNEQFF. The CDR3 DNA is TGTGCCAGCAGCTTGAGTAGCGGAAACAATGAGCAGTTCTTC.

This clonotype showed up many times. One junction end disagrees with the germline gene, perhaps due to a read error. The chain employs TRBV6-2 or TRBV6-3 and TRBJ1-4, with no clear D. Looked up from germline, CDR1 is MNHEY and CDR2 is SVGEGT. CDR3 length: 14 residues. The chain's CDR3 is CASSELSNPSPRPF. CDR3 DNA: TGTGCCAGCAGTGAATTATCCAACCCTTCTCCCAGGCCGTTT.

This clonotype was picked up many times. The chain employs TRBV4-1 and TRBJ2-5; 12 nucleotides agree with TRBD1. Germline CDR1 is MGHRA and CDR2 is YSYEKL. The CDR3 extends over 15 amino acids. V gave up 5 bases and J gave up 4 bases; unmatched junction bases: 5. CDR3 sequence reads: CASSSRDRGRETQYF. DNA of the CDR3: TGCGCCAGCAGCTCCCGGGACAGGGGGCGAGAGACCCAGTACTTC.

The table lists this clonotype with many counts. This sequence joins TRBV27 and TRBJ2-5; TRBD2 aligns across 12 bases. CDR3 length: 13 amino acids. Per the germline V gene, CDR1 is MNHEY and CDR2 is SMNVEV (reference sequence). The trim removed 8 bases at V and 5 bases at J, leaving 3 bases unmatched. For the CDR3, the DNA is TGTGCCAGCCGACTAGCGGGGGTTGAGACCCAGTACTTC. It yields the protein CASRLAGVETQYF.

There are many counts of this clonotype. CDR3 amino acids: CASSGQGGNIQYF. The CDR3 DNA reads TGTGCCAGCAGCGGACAGGGAGGAAACATTCAGTACTTC. This rearrangement joins TRBV9 to TRBJ2-4, with a weak D call TRBD1 (7 bases). V was shortened by 3 bases and J by 6 bases, with 10 bases between the two germline ends. This CDR3 contains 13 residues. The germline V gene has CDR1 SGDLS and CDR2 YYNGEE.

The sample holds many counts of this clonotype. V usage is TRBV10-3 and J usage is TRBJ1-1, with D perhaps TRBD1 (5 bases). V was trimmed by 0 bases and J by 3 bases, leaving 17 bases between them. Germline-derived CDR1 and CDR2 are ENHRY and SYGVKD. This CDR3 comprises 17 residues. The CDR3 loop is CAISESGFGADHTEAFF. The CDR3 coding sequence is TGTGCCATCAGTGAGTCGGGCTTCGGGGCAGATCACACTGAAGCTTTCTTT.

This clonotype was seen ten or more times. J is TRBJ1-1 and V is TRBV6-1; D may be TRBD1 (6 bases). Germline V gene sequence: CDR1 MNHNS, CDR2 SASEGT. This CDR3 region has 15 residues. The V end was cut by 0 bases, the J end by 7 bases, with 15 bases between. The CDR3 is CASSEARRGAGEAFF. The DNA for the CDR3 is TGTGCCAGCAGTGAAGCGCGTCGGGGGGCTGGTGAAGCTTTCTTT.

This clonotype was found many times. This chain links TRBV12-3 or TRBV12-4 with TRBJ2-5; 9 bases are a match to TRBD2. The length of the CDR3 is 16 residues. Trimming cost V 6 bases and J 0 bases; bases outside gene matches: 8. The CDR3 DNA sequence: TGTGCCAGCAGCTCGGGGGCTAGCGGGGACCAAGAGACCCAGTACTTC. This translates into CASSSGASGDQETQYF.

This clonotype was seen many times. The rearrangement uses TRBV5-1 and TRBJ1-2, with D possibly being TRBD1 (6 bases). Trimming left V 4 bases short and J 0 bases short, with 10 bases between. The CDR3 has 14 amino acids. CDR1 SGHRS and CDR2 YFSETQ come from the germline V gene. The chain's CDR3 is CASSPTGSNYGYTF. CDR3 sequence (DNA): TGCGCCAGCAGCCCTACAGGGTCTAACTATGGCTACACCTTC.

In this sample, this clonotype turned up many times. CDR3 sequence: CASSLWGQTNYGYTF. The CDR3 DNA sequence: TGTGCCAGCAGTTTATGGGGACAGACTAACTATGGCTACACCTTC. The chain couples TRBV27 to TRBJ1-2; 7 bases map to TRBD1. Germline V gives CDR1 MNHEY, CDR2 SMNVEV (reference sequence). V shed 1 base, J shed 0 bases, and the junction held 2 bases outside the gene matches. The CDR3 length is 15 residues.

Note on this clonotype: This may be a read error, as it is one base from a much larger clone. The chain employs TRBV6-6 and TRBJ2-5; D unresolved. CDR3 size: 10 residues. Germline CDR1 MNHNY, CDR2 SVGAGI (reference sequence). As DNA, the CDR3 is TGTGCCAGCGAATCAGAGACCCAGCACTTC. It translates to CASESETQHF.